This record covers a single T cell receptor (beta chain). The antigen is undetermined. This record comes from a study of beta chain features in type 1 diabetes. Findings and limits, study-wide: Moderate but significant shortening of TCRB CDR3s was recorded in all four CD4+ subsets from Type 1 diabetes patients. A possible short-template PCR bias applies equally to patients and controls.

Every bit of the isolated RNA underwent reverse transcription, so sequencing read expressed TCRB transcripts. Here immunoSEQ multiplex PCR was the method, and the copy in TCRdb shows in-frame clones only, minus some. Of under 300,000 clones in the sample, around 21% were seen once. V was cut by 1 base and J by 7 bases, with 6 bases left in between. This CDR3 is 12 amino acids long. CDR1 is MDHEN and CDR2 is SYDVKM in the germline V gene. V is TRBV28 and J is TRBJ2-3; D remains ambiguous. The sequence was obtained from a woman aged 40-49 years with type 1 diabetes. Specimen: naive CD4+ T cells from blood. CDR3: CASSLSTYTQYF. The CDR3 bases are TGTGCCAGCAGTTTATCGACTTATACGCAGTATTTT.